These T cell receptor beta chains were read from a single sample in a study of identical twins. TCRdb processed the 5' RACE reads anew with MiXCR; each CDR3 protein has one entry. The table includes some 760,000 distinct CDR3 sequences, around a sixth detected once. These data are also associated with another study on T cells expressing NK-cell markers.

Sequencing was done on a sample of PBMCs. Every receptor here comes from a young woman in good health. Each CDR3 is given with its conserved first and last residue. D genes are given only for firm matches. Some rows have no size entry. The others give once, few or many, or a class for an expanded clone.

>.|TRBJ2-3|.|TRBV7-2
CASSFLPALRSTQYF
TGTGCCAGCAGCTTTTTACCGGCCCTTAGGAGTACGCAGTATTTT
>few|TRBJ1-1|.|TRBV5-1
CASSSTGGNAFF
TGCGCCAGCAGCTCGACTGGGGGTAATGCTTTCTTT
>few|TRBJ2-1|TRBD2|TRBV9
CASSGTGFSGGEQFF
TGTGCCAGCAGCGGCACCGGCTTCTCGGGGGGTGAGCAGTTCTTC
>.|TRBJ1-1|.|TRBV6-1
CASGPGVWAEAFF
TGTGCCAGCGGACCAGGGGTTTGGGCTGAAGCTTTCTTT
>.|TRBJ2-7|.|TRBV20-1
CSVRRLDSYEQYF
TGCAGTGTCAGGAGATTGGACTCCTACGAGCAGTACTTC
>few|TRBJ2-7|.|TRBV20-1
CSARDPSSEGYEQYF
TGCAGTGCTAGAGATCCGAGCAGCGAGGGGTACGAGCAGTACTTC
>.|TRBJ2-7|TRBD2|TRBV7-2
CASSWTSGRNAYEQYF
TGTGCCAGCAGCTGGACTAGCGGGAGGAACGCCTACGAGCAGTACTTC
>few|TRBJ2-1|TRBD2|TRBV29-1
CSGKTSGNEQFF
TGCAGCGGGAAAACTAGCGGCAATGAGCAGTTCTTC
>.|TRBJ1-2|TRBD1|TRBV12-3/TRBV12-4
CASSSTGTGGTGYTF
TGTGCCAGCAGTTCTACCGGGACAGGGGGGACTGGCTACACCTTC
>few|TRBJ2-2|.|TRBV12-3/TRBV12-4
CASSAARGDRNTGELFF
TGTGCCAGCAGCGCCGCCCGGGGGGACAGAAACACCGGGGAGCTGTTTTTT
>.|TRBJ2-3|.|TRBV5-5
CASSLGGRTTDTQYF
TGTGCCAGCAGCTTGGGGGGACGGACCACAGATACGCAGTATTTT
>.|TRBJ2-6|TRBD1|TRBV5-5
CASRGTAGANVLTF
TGTGCCAGCAGGGGGACAGCTGGGGCCAACGTCCTGACTTTC
>few|TRBJ2-3|TRBD1|TRBV5-6
CASSADRAGTDTQYF
TGTGCCAGCAGCGCAGACAGGGCCGGGACAGATACGCAGTATTTT
>few|TRBJ2-3|.|TRBV12-3/TRBV12-4
CASCGRGGDTQYF
TGTGCCAGCTGTGGCAGGGGGGGAGATACGCAGTATTTT
>few|TRBJ1-2|.|TRBV6-5
CASSFFRDYGYTF
TGTGCCAGCAGTTTCTTCAGGGACTATGGCTACACCTTC
>few|TRBJ1-2|TRBD1|TRBV6-2/TRBV6-3
CASRSDRNGMKYYGYTF
TGTGCCAGCAGATCGGACAGGAACGGGATGAAGTACTATGGCTACACCTTC
>.|TRBJ2-3|.|TRBV3-1
CASSLGIGSTDTQYF
TGTGCCAGCAGCCTTGGGATCGGTAGCACAGATACGCAGTATTTT
>.|TRBJ2-1|TRBD2|TRBV7-9
CASSPTSGGPQGEQFF
TGTGCCAGCAGCCCGACTAGCGGGGGGCCGCAGGGTGAGCAGTTCTTC
>.|TRBJ2-7|TRBD1|TRBV14
CASSQPGEGTAYEQYF
TGTGCCAGCAGCCAGCCAGGGGAAGGGACAGCCTACGAGCAGTACTTC
>few|TRBJ2-1|.|TRBV7-8
CASSFLRGRSYNEQFF
TGTGCCAGCAGCTTTTTACGGGGCCGCTCCTACAATGAGCAGTTCTTC
>.|TRBJ2-1|TRBD2|TRBV12-3/TRBV12-4
CASSFNPTSGSVSYNEQFF
TGTGCCAGCAGTTTTAACCCGACTAGCGGGAGTGTCTCCTACAATGAGCAGTTCTTC
>few|TRBJ1-2|.|TRBV20-1
CSARDLAAYGYTF
TGCAGTGCTAGAGATTTAGCAGCCTATGGCTACACCTTC
>few|TRBJ2-3|.|TRBV14
CASSQDRGMATQYF
TGTGCCAGCAGCCAAGATCGGGGGATGGCCACGCAGTATTTT
>.|TRBJ1-6|.|TRBV20-1
CSPSSTDPNSPLHF
TGCAGTCCTAGCTCGACAGATCCTAATTCACCCCTCCACTTT
>.|TRBJ2-2|.|TRBV9
CASSVDQGGTGELFF
TGTGCCAGCAGCGTAGACCAGGGAGGCACCGGGGAGCTGTTTTTT
>.|TRBJ1-1|.|TRBV12-3/TRBV12-4
CASSTSTEAFF
TGTGCCAGCAGTACATCCACTGAAGCTTTCTTT
>few|TRBJ1-1|.|TRBV20-1
CSAPPVQGSGEAFF
TGCAGTGCCCCACCGGTGCAGGGCAGTGGTGAAGCTTTCTTT
>.|TRBJ2-2|.|TRBV30
CAWSRTSGELFF
TGTGCCTGGAGTCGGACCTCCGGGGAGCTGTTTTTT
>.|TRBJ2-4|.|TRBV7-9
CASSLHSSGQNIQYF
TGTGCCAGCAGCTTACACAGCTCAGGCCAAAACATTCAGTACTTC
>.|TRBJ2-7|.|TRBV30
CAWSVGQGGPYEQYF
TGTGCCTGGAGTGTTGGGCAGGGGGGTCCCTACGAGCAGTACTTC